This section outlines one TCR beta chain sequence together with its context. Sequencing used immunoSEQ multiplex PCR; TCRdb keeps in-frame clones, though not all of them. The sample records roughly 170,000 clones, almost 80% being singletons. Cohort assignment relied on participant-reported clinical history. Each recovered donor of Cohort 3 presented with two negative PCRs, clearance, or symptom resolution. The entry originates in a study of blood T cell repertoires in COVID-19. As for the study in general: Both acute and convalescent COVID-19 samples were obtained from the United States, Italy and Spain.

The germline gives CDR1 SSHAT, CDR2 FNYEAQ (reference sequence). The ends were cut back, 1 base at V and 0 bases at J, with 9 bases in the middle. The CDR3 extends over 15 amino acids. Sequenced sample: PBMCs or T cells enriched from blood (not recorded which). The sequence was collected from a woman between 45 and 60 years old who had recovered from COVID-19. This chain uses TRBV7-7 with TRBJ2-5, with D tentatively TRBD2 (5 bases). This CDR3 reads CASSLGTGNQETQYF. Here the CDR3 DNA reads TGTGCCAGCAGCTTAGGGACGGGGAACCAAGAGACCCAGTACTTC. Complete variable domain (other parts from reference TRBV7-7 and TRBJ2-5): GAGVSQSPRYKVTKRGQDVTLRCDPISSHATLYWYQQALGQGPEFLTYFNYEAQPDKSGLPSDRFSAERPEGSISTLTIQRTEQRDSAMYRCASSLGTGNQETQYFGPGTRLLVL.